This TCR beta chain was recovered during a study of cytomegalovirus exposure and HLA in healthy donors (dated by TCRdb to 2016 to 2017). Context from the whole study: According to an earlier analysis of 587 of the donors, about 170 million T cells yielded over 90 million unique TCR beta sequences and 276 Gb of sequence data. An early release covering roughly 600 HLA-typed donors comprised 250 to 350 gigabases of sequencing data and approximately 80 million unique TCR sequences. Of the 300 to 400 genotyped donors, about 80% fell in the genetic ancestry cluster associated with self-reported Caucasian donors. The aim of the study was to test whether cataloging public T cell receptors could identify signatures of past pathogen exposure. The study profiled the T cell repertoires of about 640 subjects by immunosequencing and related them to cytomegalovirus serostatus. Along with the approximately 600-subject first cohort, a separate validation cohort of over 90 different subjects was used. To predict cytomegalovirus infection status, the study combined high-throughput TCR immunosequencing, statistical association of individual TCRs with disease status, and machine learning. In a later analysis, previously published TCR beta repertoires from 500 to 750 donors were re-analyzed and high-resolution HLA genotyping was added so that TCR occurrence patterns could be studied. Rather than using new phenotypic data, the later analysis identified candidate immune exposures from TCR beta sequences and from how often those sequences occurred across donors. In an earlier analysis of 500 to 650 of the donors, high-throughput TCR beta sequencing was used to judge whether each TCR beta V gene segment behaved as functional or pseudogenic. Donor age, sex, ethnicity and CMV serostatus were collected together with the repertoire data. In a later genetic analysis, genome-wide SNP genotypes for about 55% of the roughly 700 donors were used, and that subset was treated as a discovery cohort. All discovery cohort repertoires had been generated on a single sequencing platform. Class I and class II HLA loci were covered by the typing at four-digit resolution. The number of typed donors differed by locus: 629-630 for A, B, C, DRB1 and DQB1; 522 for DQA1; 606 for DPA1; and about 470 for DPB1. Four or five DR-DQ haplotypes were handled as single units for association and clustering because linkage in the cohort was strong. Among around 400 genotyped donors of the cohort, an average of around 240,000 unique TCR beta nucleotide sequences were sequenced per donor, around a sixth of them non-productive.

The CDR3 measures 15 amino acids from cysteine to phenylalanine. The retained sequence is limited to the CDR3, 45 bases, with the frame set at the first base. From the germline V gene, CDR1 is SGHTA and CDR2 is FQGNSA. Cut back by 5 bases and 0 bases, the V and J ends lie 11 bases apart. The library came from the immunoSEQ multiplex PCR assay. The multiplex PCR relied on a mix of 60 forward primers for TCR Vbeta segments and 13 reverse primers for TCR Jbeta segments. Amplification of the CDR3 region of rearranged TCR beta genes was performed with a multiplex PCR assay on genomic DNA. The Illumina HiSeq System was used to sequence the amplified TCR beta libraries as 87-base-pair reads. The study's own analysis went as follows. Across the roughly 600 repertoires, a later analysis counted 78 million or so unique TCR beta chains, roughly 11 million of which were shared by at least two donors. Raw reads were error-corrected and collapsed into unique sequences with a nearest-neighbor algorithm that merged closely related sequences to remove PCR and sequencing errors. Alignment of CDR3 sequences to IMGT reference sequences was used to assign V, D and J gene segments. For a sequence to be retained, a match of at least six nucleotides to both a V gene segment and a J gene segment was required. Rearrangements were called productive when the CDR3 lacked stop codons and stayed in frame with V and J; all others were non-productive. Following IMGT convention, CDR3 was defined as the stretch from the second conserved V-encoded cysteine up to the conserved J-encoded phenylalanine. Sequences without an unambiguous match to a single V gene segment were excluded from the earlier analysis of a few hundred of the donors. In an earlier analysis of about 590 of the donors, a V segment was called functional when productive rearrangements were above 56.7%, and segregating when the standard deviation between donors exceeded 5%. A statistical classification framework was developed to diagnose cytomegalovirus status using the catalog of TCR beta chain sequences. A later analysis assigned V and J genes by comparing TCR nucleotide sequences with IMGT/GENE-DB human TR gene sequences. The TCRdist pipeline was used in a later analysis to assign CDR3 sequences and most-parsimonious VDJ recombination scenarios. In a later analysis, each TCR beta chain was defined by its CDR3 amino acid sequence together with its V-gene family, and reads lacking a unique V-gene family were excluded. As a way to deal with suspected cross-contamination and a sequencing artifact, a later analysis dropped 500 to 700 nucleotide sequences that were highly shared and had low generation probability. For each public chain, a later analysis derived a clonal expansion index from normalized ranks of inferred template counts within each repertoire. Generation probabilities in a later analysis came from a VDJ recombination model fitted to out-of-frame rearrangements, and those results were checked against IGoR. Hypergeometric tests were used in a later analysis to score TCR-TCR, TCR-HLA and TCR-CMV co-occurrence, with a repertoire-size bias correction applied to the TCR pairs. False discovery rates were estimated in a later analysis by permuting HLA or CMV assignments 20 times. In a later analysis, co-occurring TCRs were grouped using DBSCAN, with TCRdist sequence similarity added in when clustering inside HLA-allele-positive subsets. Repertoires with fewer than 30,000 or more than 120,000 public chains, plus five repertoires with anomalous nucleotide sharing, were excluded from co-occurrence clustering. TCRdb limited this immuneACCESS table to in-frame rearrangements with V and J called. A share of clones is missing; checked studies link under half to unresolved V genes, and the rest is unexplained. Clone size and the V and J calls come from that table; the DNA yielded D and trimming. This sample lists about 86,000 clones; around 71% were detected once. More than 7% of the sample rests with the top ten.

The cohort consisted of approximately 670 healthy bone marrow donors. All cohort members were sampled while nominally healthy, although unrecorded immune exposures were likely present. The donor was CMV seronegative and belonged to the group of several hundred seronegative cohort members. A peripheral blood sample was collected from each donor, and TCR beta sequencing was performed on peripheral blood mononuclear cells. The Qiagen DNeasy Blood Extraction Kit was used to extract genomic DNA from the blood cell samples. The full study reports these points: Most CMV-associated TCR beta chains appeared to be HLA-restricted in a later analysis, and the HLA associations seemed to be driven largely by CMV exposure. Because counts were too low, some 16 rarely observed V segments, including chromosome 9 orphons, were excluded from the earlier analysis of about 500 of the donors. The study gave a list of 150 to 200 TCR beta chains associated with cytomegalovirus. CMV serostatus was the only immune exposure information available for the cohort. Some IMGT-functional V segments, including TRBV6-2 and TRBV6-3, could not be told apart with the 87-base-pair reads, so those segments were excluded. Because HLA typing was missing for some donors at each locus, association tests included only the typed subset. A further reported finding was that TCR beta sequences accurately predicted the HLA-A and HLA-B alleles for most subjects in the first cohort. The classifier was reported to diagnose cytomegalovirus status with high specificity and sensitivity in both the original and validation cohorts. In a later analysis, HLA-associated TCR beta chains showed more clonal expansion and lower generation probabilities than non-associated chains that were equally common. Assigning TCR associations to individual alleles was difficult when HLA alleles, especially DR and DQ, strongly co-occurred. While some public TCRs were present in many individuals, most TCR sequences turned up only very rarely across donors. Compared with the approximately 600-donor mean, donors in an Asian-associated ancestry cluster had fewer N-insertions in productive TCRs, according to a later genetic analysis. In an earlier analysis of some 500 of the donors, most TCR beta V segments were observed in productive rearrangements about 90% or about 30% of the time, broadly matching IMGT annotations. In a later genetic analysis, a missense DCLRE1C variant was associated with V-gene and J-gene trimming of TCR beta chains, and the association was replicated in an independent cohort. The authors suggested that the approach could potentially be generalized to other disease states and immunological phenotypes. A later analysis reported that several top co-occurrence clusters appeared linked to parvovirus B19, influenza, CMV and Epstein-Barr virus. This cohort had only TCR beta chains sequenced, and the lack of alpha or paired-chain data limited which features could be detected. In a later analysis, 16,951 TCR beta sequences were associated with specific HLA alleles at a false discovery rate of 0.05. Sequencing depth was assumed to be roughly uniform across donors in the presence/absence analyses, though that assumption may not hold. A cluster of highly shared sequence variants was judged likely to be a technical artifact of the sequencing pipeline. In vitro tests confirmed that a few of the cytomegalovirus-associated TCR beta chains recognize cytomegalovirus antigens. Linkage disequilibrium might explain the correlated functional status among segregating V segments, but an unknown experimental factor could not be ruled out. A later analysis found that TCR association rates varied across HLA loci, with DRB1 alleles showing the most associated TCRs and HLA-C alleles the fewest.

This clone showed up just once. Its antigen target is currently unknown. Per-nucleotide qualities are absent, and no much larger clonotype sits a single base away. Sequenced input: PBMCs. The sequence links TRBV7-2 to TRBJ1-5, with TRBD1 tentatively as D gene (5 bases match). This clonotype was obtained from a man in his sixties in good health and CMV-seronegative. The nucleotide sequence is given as TGTGCCAGCAGCCTCGACAGTACTAGCAATCAGCCCCAGCATTTT. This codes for CASSLDSTSNQPQHF.